Following are 21 T cell receptor beta chains from one sample sequenced in a study of T-cell memory formation after mild COVID-19. TCRdb passed the 5' RACE reads through MiXCR, listing each CDR3 protein once. The data show under 550,000 distinct CDR3 sequences, about a sixth seen once. Sample: PBMCs or a T cell subset sorted from them (not recorded which). Receptor source: a man aged 18 to 29 who had mild COVID-19 (a few samples of this study predate the infection). Cell type and time point are not known.

V is TRBV7-6 and J is TRBJ2-7; D unclear. Germline loops: CDR1 SGHVS, CDR2 FNYEAQ. There are 14 residues in the CDR3. Between the trimmed V and J ends, which lost 5 bases and 2 bases, there was a span of 13 bases. For the CDR3, the DNA is TGTGCCAGCAGCCTGGCCGGCAGTGCCTACGAGCAGTACTTC. Protein product: CASSLAGSAYEQYF.

A few counts support this clonotype. The rearrangement uses TRBV5-1 and TRBJ1-1; no firm D call. The CDR3 covers 13 residues. CDR1 and CDR2 (germline): SGHRS, YFSETQ. The V end was cut by 9 bases, the J end by 0 bases, with 12 bases between. The CDR3 region is CATTSGMNTEAFF. CDR3 DNA sequence: TGCGCCACCACGAGCGGAATGAACACTGAAGCTTTCTTT.

The table lists this clonotype with a few counts. The V call is TRBV5-6, the J call TRBJ2-3; D is tentatively TRBD1 or TRBD2 (6 bases each). CDR1 is SGHDT and CDR2 is YYEEEE in the germline V gene. The ends were cut back, 5 bases at V and 0 bases at J, with 22 bases in the middle. The CDR3 has 18 amino acids. CDR3 residues: CASRSPVGRGDSTDTQYF. The CDR3, as DNA: TGTGCCAGCAGATCCCCTGTGGGTAGGGGGGATAGCACAGATACGCAGTATTTT.

There are a few counts of this clonotype. The chain has TRBV7-2 and TRBJ2-1, with 10 bases fitting TRBD1. With 4 bases clipped from V and 7 bases from J, the junction kept 4 bases outside the gene matches. The CDR3 has 14 amino acids. The germline V gene encodes CDR1 SGHTA and CDR2 FQGNSA. The CDR3 DNA reads as TGTGCCAGCAGCTCACGGGGACAGGGGAATGAGCAGTTCTTC. Protein product: CASSSRGQGNEQFF.

This clonotype has just a few counts. This sequence joins TRBV7-2 and TRBJ1-5; 7 nucleotides align to TRBD1. V shed 5 bases and J 7 bases; nucleotides not matched to a gene: 5. Germline V gene data show CDR1 as SGHTA and CDR2 as FQGNSA. The CDR3 totals 13 residues. CDR3 in amino acids: CASSLSQGQPQHF. The CDR3 DNA reads TGTGCCAGCAGCCTGTCACAGGGGCAGCCCCAGCATTTT.

V and J are TRBV7-9 and TRBJ1-1; no clear D. This CDR3 spans 14 amino acids. Trimming removed 4 bases from V and 0 bases from J, with 9 bases in between. Germline CDR1 and CDR2: SEHNR and FQNEAQ (reference sequence). In DNA form, the CDR3 reads TGTGCCAGCAGCTCCGGACGGTTGAACACTGAAGCTTTCTTT. This translates into CASSSGRLNTEAFF. Full variable domain (remainder filled in from reference TRBV7-9 and TRBJ1-1): DTGVSQNPRHKITKRGQNVTFRCDPISEHNRLYWYRQTLGQGPEFLTYFQNEAQLEKSRLLSDRFSAERPKGSFSTLEIQRTEQGDSAMYLCASSSGRLNTEAFFGQGTRLTVV.

The rearrangement joins TRBV6-5 to TRBJ1-1; D may be TRBD1 (5 bases). The CDR3 is 15 amino acids. Per the germline V gene, CDR1 is MNHEY and CDR2 is SVGAGI. V shed 2 bases and J shed 1 base, with 11 bases lying between them. This CDR3 is CASSYHGRANTEAFF. The CDR3, as DNA: TGTGCCAGCAGTTACCATGGCAGGGCGAACACTGAAGCTTTCTTT.

The chain joins TRBV28 to TRBJ2-7; D possibly matches TRBD1 or TRBD2 (5 bases each). Germline CDR1 MDHEN, CDR2 SYDVKM. V was cut by 5 bases and J by 3 bases, with 14 bases left in between. The CDR3 spans 14 residues. CDR3 in DNA: TGTGCCAGCAGTAGCGCCGGGGCCCTCTACGAGCAGTACGTC. Amino acids: CASSSAGALYEQYV.

The rearrangement uses TRBV5-1 and TRBJ2-7; the D gene could be TRBD1 or TRBD2 (5 bases each). Germline lookup yields CDR1 SGHRS and CDR2 YFSETQ. CDR3 length: 15 amino acids. The V and J ends lost 0 bases and 5 bases respectively, with 15 bases between them. The CDR3 reads CASSLAGGGLNEQYV. The CDR3 nucleotides are TGCGCCAGCAGCTTGGCCGGTGGGGGTCTCAACGAGCAGTACGTC.

This clonotype was recorded at least ten times. At one end the junction does not follow the germline gene, possibly because of a read error. The chain links TRBV5-1 to TRBJ2-2; D gene ambiguous. This CDR3 has 14 residues. Germline V gene lookup returns CDR1 SGHRS and CDR2 YFSETQ. The CDR3 is CASSLSPNTGELFF. In DNA, the CDR3 is TGTGCCAGCAGCTTGAGCCCGAACACCGGGGAGCTGTTTTTT. Complete variable domain (other parts from reference TRBV5-1 and TRBJ2-2): KAGVTQTPRYLIKTRGQQVTLSCSPISGHRSVSWYQQTPGQGLQFLFEYFSETQRNKGNFPGRFSGRQFSNSRSEMNVSTLELGDSALYLCASSLSPNTGELFFGEGSRLTVL.

This clonotype was detected only a few times. V is TRBV5-6 and J is TRBJ1-1; D may be TRBD1 (5 bases). The V gene lost 0 bases and the J gene lost 4 bases, with 13 bases spanning the gap. The CDR3 contains 15 residues. Looked up from germline, CDR1 is SGHDT and CDR2 is YYEEEE. The CDR3 DNA reads TGTGCCAGCAGCTTGGAGGGGCAGGGAATCACTGAAGCTTTCTTT. This gives the protein CASSLEGQGITEAFF.

This chain uses TRBV28 with TRBJ1-5; 8 nucleotides align to TRBD1. Germline loops: CDR1 MDHEN, CDR2 SYDVKM. This CDR3 region has 16 residues. V shed 7 bases and J 5 bases; nucleotides not matched to a gene: 13. CDR3 sequence: CASTQLDRVVHQPQHF. CDR3 DNA sequence: TGTGCCAGCACCCAGCTGGACAGGGTCGTCCATCAGCCCCAGCATTTT.

Only one count was recorded for this clonotype. This chain connects TRBV12-3 or TRBV12-4 to TRBJ2-2; a weak D match, TRBD2 (7 bases). The CDR3 loop spans 15 amino acids. V was pared by 4 bases and J by 4 bases, with 13 bases between. In DNA form, the CDR3 reads TGTGCCAGCAGTTCATCGGGGGGCCTCACCGGGGAGCTGTTTTTT. Translated: CASSSSGGLTGELFF.

The chain combines TRBV20-1 with TRBJ1-2; D may be TRBD1 (6 bases). The CDR3 spans 15 residues. Germline CDR1 DFQATT, CDR2 SNEGSKA (reference sequence). V was cut by 0 bases and J by 2 bases, with 13 bases left in between. The CDR3 bases are TGCAGTGCTAGAGATTCCGCCGGGGGCAACTATGGCTACACCTTC. It codes for CSARDSAGGNYGYTF.

CDR3 bases: TGTGCCAGCAGCCAAGGGACTAGCGGCCGGGGCCTCACAGATACGCAGTATTTT. Its protein is CASSQGTSGRGLTDTQYF. The V and J genes are TRBV3-1 and TRBJ2-3, with TRBD2 matching 10 bases. Germline values: CDR1 LGHDT, CDR2 YNNKEL (reference sequence). The CDR3 has 18 residues. The junction had 9 bases not matched to a gene; V was cut back by 1 base and J by 2 bases.

The rearrangement uses TRBV7-9 and TRBJ1-1, with D unresolved. V lost 2 bases and J lost 3, with 13 bases in between. This CDR3 is 15 amino acids long. Per the germline V gene, CDR1 is SEHNR and CDR2 is FQNEAQ (reference sequence). In DNA form, the CDR3 reads TGTGCCAGCAGCTTACTTTGGACCGGGGACACTGAAGCTTTCTTT. Its translation: CASSLLWTGDTEAFF.

This clonotype was seen more than once but under ten times. The gene calls are TRBV7-9 and TRBJ1-6; weak D call: TRBD1 (5 bases). The length of the CDR3 is 16 residues. CDR1 and CDR2 from the germline V gene are SEHNR and FQNEAQ (reference sequence). Trimming removed 4 bases from V and 0 bases from J, with 10 bases in between. The CDR3 region is CASSSYRSSYNSPLHF. In nucleotides, the CDR3 is TGTGCCAGCAGCTCGTACAGGAGCTCCTATAATTCACCCCTCCACTTT.

In DNA form, the CDR3 reads TGTGCCAGCAGCCAAAGGACAGGACCCAATTCACCCCTCCACTTT. As protein: CASSQRTGPNSPLHF. The chain is built from TRBV3-1 and TRBJ1-6; 7 bases align to TRBD1. Germline CDR1 reads LGHDT; CDR2 reads YNNKEL (reference sequence). CDR3 length: 15 residues. V gave up 2 bases and J gave up 7 bases; unmatched junction bases: 5.

V gene TRBV5-1 combines with J gene TRBJ2-3, with D perhaps TRBD1 (7 bases). Trimming stripped 4 bases from V and 2 bases from J, with 14 bases between. The CDR3 length is 15 residues. Germline assignment: CDR1 SGHRS and CDR2 YFSETQ. This chain's CDR3 is CASSTRDRYTDTQYF. The CDR3 coding sequence is TGCGCCAGCAGCACGCGGGACAGATACACAGATACGCAGTATTTT.

This clonotype turned up a few times. This chain joins TRBV20-1 and TRBJ1-2; D gene unclear. The germline V and J ends were trimmed by 3 bases and 5 bases, with 22 bases remaining between them. From germline, CDR1 is DFQATT and CDR2 SNEGSKA (reference sequence). The CDR3 runs 16 residues. CDR3 in amino acids: CSASSPLVEVLYGYTF. CDR3 coding DNA: TGCAGTGCTAGCTCCCCCTTGGTCGAGGTTTTGTATGGCTACACCTTC.

There are a few counts of this clonotype. The chain recombines TRBV7-2 with TRBJ1-1; D perhaps matches TRBD1 (5 bases). Trimming left V 5 bases short and J 7 bases short, with 20 bases between. This CDR3 is built from 15 residues. Per the germline V gene, CDR1 is SGHTA and CDR2 is FQGNSA. CDR3 DNA sequence: TGTGCCAGCAGCGGGTGGGACTCGGGGGATTTTGAAGCTTTCTTT. This sequence encodes CASSGWDSGDFEAFF.